The T cell receptor (beta chain) under discussion was sequenced for a study of cytomegalovirus exposure and HLA in healthy donors. Study-wide points: Later work found that TCR association rates differed between HLA loci; DRB1 had the most and HLA-C the fewest. Data from an earlier analysis indicated that most TCR beta V segments were productive either about 87% or about 30% of the time. An assumption of roughly uniform sequencing depth across donors underlay the presence/absence analyses. It is likely that the observed cluster of highly shared sequence variants was a sequencing artifact.

The primer mix had 60 Vbeta and 13 Jbeta primers. Data came from immunoSEQ multiplex PCR; TCRdb stores just in-frame clones and leaves some out. The repertoire holds some 210,000 clones, with 60% to 80% as singletons. Remarks on this clone: No antigen is known for it.

Unmatched junction bases numbered 5, after V lost 5 bases and J lost 5 bases. This CDR3 comprises 15 residues. Per the germline V gene, CDR1 is SGHTA and CDR2 is FQGTGA. This chain connects TRBV7-3 to TRBJ2-1; 11 nucleotides align to TRBD2. The receptor comes from a male donor in good health and CMV-seronegative. Sequencing was carried out using PBMCs. As DNA, the CDR3 is TGTGCCAGCAGCCCGACTAGCGGGATAAACAATGAGCAGTTCTTC. This encodes CASSPTSGINNEQFF.